This TCR beta chain was captured by sequencing in a study of blood T cell repertoires in COVID-19 (dated by TCRdb to about 2020). Some background on the complete study: Samples from collaborators originated in the United States, Italy and Spain and spanned both the acute and convalescent phases of COVID-19. The prospective study material was composed of cDNA or gDNA derived from T cells, B-cell-depleted T cells, or PBMCs. Subjects who had been exposed to COVID-19, were actively infected with it, or had recovered from it provided the deeply sampled blood TCRbeta repertoires that made up the dataset. The repertoires were released in a freely available public database meant as a resource for research on the immune response to SARS-CoV-2. The samples were drawn from the first 160 participants of the ongoing ImmuneRACE study and from 950 to 1,500 subjects provided by 6 global collaborators. A de-identified subject ID, COVID-19 status, age in years and sex were almost always included in the sample metadata. Where HLA class I and class II types were available, the types were taken from metadata supplied by the sample provider, not from assay-based typing.

On the study overall, not on this receptor specifically: The amount of clinical and demographic metadata varied by source and participant and was provided uncurated.

The count of this clone is one. Its antigen specificity is not known. One base away there is no much larger clone; base qualities are not given. The germline V gene encodes CDR1 MNHEY and CDR2 SVGEGT. Including the terminal cysteine and phenylalanine, the CDR3 comprises 14 residues. Only CDR3 DNA is held: 42 bases, read in frame from base 1. Relative to germline, V is 6 bases shorter and J is 0 bases shorter, with 10 bases between their ends. Samples from volunteer blood donors who had recovered from COVID-19 were contributed by a second Seattle source. The collaborating institutions used their own protocols to collect whole blood in K2EDTA tubes. For TCRbeta analysis, collaborator samples were shipped as frozen whole blood, as isolated PBMCs, or as DNA extracted from either sample type. The immunoSEQ Assay, a bias-controlled multiplex PCR, was used to amplify TCRbeta CDR3 regions from genomic DNA. Processing in the source paper ran as follows. The number of nucleated cells in each sample was estimated by amplification of reference gene primers within the assay. To quantify the absolute abundance of each unique TCRbeta CDR3 rearrangement, sequence reads were collapsed and filtered. For each sample, productive Simpson clonality was calculated by taking the square root of Simpson's diversity index across productive rearrangements. This is the immuneACCESS table as TCRdb keeps it, with only in-frame sequences that have V and J called. A part of the clones is gone; compared with another copy, unresolved V genes explain less than half, and the rest is unexplained. The DNA gave D and trimming, while V, J and clone size come from that table. This sample lists over 300,000 clones; 80% to 90% were detected once. The ten largest clones take up about 6.8% of the sample.

The clonotype was recovered from a man aged 18 to 30 who had recovered from COVID-19. The sequencing input was peripheral blood. In this chain, TRBV6-2 or TRBV6-3 is recombined with TRBJ2-3, with a tentative D gene TRBD1 over 6 matching bases. The CDR3: CASSKQGSTDTQYF. The nucleotides read TGTGCCAGCAGCAAACAGGGTAGCACAGATACGCAGTATTTT.